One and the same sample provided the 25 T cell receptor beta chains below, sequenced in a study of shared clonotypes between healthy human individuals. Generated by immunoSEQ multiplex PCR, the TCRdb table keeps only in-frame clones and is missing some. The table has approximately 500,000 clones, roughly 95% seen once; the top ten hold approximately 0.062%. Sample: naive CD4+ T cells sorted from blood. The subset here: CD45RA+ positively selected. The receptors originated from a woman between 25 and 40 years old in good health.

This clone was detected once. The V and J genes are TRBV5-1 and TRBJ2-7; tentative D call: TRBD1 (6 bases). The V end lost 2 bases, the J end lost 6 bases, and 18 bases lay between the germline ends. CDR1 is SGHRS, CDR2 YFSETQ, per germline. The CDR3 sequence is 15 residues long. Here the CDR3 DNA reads TGCGCCAGCAGCTTCTCTTCGTCAGGGGTCACCGAGCAGTACTTC. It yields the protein CASSFSSSGVTEQYF.

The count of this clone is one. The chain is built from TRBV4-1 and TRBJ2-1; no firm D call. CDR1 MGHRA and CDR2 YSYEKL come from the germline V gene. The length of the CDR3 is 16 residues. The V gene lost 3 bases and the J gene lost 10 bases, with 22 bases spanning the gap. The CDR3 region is CASSHDSGADMREQFF. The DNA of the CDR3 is TGCGCCAGCAGCCACGATTCGGGTGCAGATATGAGGGAGCAGTTCTTC.

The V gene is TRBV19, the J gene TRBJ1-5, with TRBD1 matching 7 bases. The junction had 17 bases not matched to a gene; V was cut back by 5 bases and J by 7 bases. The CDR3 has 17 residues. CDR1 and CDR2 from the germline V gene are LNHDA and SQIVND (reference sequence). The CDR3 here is CASSEYTGGGQWQPQHF. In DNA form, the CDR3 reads TGTGCCAGTAGTGAATACACGGGGGGGGGACAGTGGCAGCCCCAGCATTTT.

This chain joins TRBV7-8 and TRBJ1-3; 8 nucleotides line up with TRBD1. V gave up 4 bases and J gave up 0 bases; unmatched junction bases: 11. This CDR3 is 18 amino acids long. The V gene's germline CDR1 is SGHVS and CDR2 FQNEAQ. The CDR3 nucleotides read TGTGCCAGCAGCTCATTTCCCGGGACAGGCCTCTCTGGAAACACCATATATTTT. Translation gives CASSSFPGTGLSGNTIYF.

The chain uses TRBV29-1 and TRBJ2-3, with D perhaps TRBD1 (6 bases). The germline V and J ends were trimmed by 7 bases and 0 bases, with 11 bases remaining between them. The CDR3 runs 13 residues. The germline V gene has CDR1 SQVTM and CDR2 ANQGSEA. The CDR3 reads CSGNRDSTDTQYF. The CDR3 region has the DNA TGCAGCGGAAACAGGGATAGCACAGATACGCAGTATTTT.

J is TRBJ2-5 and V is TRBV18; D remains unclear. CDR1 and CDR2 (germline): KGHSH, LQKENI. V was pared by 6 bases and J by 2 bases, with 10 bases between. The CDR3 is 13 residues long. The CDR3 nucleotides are TGTGCCAGCTCGGAGACAACACAAGAGACCCAGTACTTC. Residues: CASSETTQETQYF.

CDR3 region: CASSLRPLTGANYGYTF. DNA for the CDR3: TGTGCCAGCAGTTTACGGCCCCTCACCGGAGCTAACTATGGCTACACCTTC. The chain uses TRBV27 and TRBJ1-2, with unresolved D. V was pared by 2 bases and J by 0 bases, with 16 bases between. The CDR3 extends over 17 amino acids. The germline V gene has CDR1 MNHEY and CDR2 SMNVEV (reference sequence).

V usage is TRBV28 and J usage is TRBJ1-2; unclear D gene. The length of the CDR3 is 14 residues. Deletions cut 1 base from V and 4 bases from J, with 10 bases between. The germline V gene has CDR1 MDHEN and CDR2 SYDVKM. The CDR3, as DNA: TGTGCCAGCAGTTTATTGAGTTCGGGCTATGGCTACACCTTC. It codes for CASSLLSSGYGYTF.

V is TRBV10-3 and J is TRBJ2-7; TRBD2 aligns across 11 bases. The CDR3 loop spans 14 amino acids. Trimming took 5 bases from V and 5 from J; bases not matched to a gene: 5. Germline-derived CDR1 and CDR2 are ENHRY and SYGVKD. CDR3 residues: CAISPGTSGDEQYF. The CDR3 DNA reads TGTGCCATCAGTCCCGGGACTAGCGGAGACGAGCAGTACTTC.

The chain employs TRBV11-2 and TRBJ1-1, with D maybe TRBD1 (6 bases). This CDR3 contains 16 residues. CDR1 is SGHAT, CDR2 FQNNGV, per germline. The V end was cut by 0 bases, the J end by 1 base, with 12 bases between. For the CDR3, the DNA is TGTGCCAGCAGCTTAGATCTGGGGGCGGGGAACACTGAAGCTTTCTTT. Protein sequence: CASSLDLGAGNTEAFF. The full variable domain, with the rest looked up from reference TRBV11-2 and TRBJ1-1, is EAGVAQSPRYKIIEKRQSVAFWCNPISGHATLYWYQQILGQGPKLLIQFQNNGVVDDSQLPKDRFSAERLKGVDSTLKIQPAKLEDSAVYLCASSLDLGAGNTEAFFGQGTRLTVV.

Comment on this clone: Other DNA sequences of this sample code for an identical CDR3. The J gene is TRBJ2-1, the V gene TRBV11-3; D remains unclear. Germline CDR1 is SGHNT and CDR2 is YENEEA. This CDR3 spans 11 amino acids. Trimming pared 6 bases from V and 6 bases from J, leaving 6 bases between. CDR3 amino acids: CASSLGNEQFF. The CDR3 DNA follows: TGTGCCAGCAGTCTGGGCAATGAGCAGTTCTTC. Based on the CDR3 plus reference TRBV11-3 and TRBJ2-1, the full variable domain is EAGVVQSPRYKIIEKKQPVAFWCNPISGHNTLYWYLQNLGQGPELLIRYENEEAVDDSQLPKDRFSAERLKGVDSTLKIQPAELGDSAVYLCASSLGNEQFFGPGTRLTVL.

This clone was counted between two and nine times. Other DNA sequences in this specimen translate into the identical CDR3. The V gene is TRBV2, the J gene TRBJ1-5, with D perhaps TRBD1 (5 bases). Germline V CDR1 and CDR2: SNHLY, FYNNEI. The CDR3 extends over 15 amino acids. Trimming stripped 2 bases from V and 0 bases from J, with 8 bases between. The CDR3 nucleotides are TGTGCCAGCAGTGAACAGGGTTATAGCAATCAGCCCCAGCATTTT. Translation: CASSEQGYSNQPQHF. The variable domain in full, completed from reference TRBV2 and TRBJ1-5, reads EPEVTQTPSHQVTQMGQEVILRCVPISNHLYFYWYRQILGQKVEFLVSFYNNEISEKSEIFDDQFSVERPDGSNFTLKIRSTKLEDSAMYFCASSEQGYSNQPQHFGDGTRLSIL.

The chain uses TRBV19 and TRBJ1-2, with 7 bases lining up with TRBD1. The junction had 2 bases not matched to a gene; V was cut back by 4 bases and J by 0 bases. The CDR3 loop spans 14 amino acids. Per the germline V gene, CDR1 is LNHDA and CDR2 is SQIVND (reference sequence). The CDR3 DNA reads TGTGCCAGTAGTAGGGACAGCGCTAACTATGGCTACACCTTC. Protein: CASSRDSANYGYTF.

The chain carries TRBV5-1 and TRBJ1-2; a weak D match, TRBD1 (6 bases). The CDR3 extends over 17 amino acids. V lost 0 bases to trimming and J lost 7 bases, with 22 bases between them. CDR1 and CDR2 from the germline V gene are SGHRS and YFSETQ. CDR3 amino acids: CASSLDGGRLTIPGYTF. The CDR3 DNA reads TGCGCCAGCAGCTTGGACGGGGGGCGCTTGACGATCCCTGGCTACACCTTC.

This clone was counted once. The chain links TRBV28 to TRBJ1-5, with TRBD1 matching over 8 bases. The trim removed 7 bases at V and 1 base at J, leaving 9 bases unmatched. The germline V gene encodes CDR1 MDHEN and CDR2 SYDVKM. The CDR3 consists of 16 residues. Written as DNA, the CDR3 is TGTGCCAGCACGACTCAGGGGGCGAGAAGCAATCAGCCCCAGCATTTT. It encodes CASTTQGARSNQPQHF.

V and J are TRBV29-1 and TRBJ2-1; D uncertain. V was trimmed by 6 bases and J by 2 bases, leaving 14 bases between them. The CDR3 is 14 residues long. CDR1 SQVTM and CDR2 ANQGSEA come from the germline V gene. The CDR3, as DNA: TGCAGCGTACGGACCGACGGCACCTACAATGAGCAGTTCTTC. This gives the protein CSVRTDGTYNEQFF.

CDR3: CASNRQGEETQYF. DNA of the CDR3: TGTGCCAGCAACAGACAGGGAGAAGAGACCCAGTACTTC. This chain connects TRBV5-4 to TRBJ2-5; 7 nucleotides match TRBD1. Germline V gives CDR1 SGHNT, CDR2 YYREEE (reference sequence). This CDR3 comprises 13 residues. V shed 6 bases and J 3 bases; nucleotides not matched to a gene: 5.

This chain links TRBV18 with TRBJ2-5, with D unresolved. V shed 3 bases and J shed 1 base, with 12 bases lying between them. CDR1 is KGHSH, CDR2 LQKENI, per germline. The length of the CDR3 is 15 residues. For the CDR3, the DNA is TGTGCCAGCTCACCGGGGTCCTGGGGCCAAGAGACCCAGTACTTC. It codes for CASSPGSWGQETQYF.

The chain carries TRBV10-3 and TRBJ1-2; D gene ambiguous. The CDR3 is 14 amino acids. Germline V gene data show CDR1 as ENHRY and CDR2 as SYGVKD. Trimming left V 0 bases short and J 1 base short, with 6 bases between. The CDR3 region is CAISESGSNYGYTF. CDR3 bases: TGTGCCATCAGTGAGTCGGGCAGTAACTATGGCTACACCTTC.

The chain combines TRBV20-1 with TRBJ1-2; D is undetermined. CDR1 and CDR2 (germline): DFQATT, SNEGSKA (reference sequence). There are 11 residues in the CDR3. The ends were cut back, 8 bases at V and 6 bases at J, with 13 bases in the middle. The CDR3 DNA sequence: TGCAGTTCAGCTTCGGGAAATGGCTACACCTTC. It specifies CSSASGNGYTF.

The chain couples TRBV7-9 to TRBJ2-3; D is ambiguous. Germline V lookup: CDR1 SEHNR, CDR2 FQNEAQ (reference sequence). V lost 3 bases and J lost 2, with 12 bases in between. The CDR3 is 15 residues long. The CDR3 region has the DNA TGTGCCAGCAGCTTTCCAAATCGGCTCACAGATACGCAGTATTTT. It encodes CASSFPNRLTDTQYF.

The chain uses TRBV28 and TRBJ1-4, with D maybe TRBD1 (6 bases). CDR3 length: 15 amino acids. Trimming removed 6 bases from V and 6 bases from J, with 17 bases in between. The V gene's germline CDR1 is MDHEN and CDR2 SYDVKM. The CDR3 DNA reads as TGTGCCAGCAGACAGCACAGGGCGGGCGATGAAAAACTGTTTTTT. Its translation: CASRQHRAGDEKLFF.

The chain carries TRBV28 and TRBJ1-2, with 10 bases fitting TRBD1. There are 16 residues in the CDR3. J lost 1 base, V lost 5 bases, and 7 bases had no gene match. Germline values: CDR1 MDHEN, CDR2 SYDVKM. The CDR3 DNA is TGTGCCAGCAGTCAGCACGGACAGGGGGATAACTATGGCTACACCTTC. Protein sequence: CASSQHGQGDNYGYTF.

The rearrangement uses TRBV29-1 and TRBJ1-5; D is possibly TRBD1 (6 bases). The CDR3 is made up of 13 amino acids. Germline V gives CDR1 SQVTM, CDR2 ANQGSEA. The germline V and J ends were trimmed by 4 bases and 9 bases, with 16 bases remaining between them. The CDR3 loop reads CSVALGGSGPQHF. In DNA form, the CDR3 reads TGCAGCGTTGCGTTAGGGGGGAGCGGGCCCCAGCATTTT.

The CDR3 DNA sequence: TGTGCCAGCGGAGGAAACACCATATATTTT. Translation gives CASGGNTIYF. This rearrangement joins TRBV28 to TRBJ1-3; D remains unclear. Germline assignment: CDR1 MDHEN and CDR2 SYDVKM. V lost 8 bases and J 4 bases, leaving 3 bases between the germline ends. This CDR3 spans 10 amino acids.